This TCR beta chain appears in the sequencing data of a study of cytomegalovirus exposure and HLA in healthy donors. General observations from the study: Cytomegalovirus-associated TCR beta chains were listed, numbering some 180. Clusters of TCRs from the first cohort tended to co-occur in the 95 to 150 validation repertoires (as a later analysis found).

About this clone itself: Its antigen is unidentified.

Repertoires were generated with immunoSEQ multiplex PCR, while TCRdb's copy carries only in-frame clones and drops some. Among about 130,000 clones listed, approximately 89% were seen once. The donors were members of the roughly 120-subject validation cohort (separate from the roughly 660-subject first cohort). Germline V gives CDR1 SEHNR, CDR2 FQNEAQ (reference sequence). CDR3 size: 13 residues. V was shortened by 4 bases and J by 6 bases, with 13 bases between the two germline ends. The clonotype was recovered from a woman younger than 30 in good health and CMV-seronegative. Material: PBMCs. The rearrangement links TRBV7-9 to TRBJ2-7, with D possibly being TRBD1 (6 bases). This CDR3 is CASSSGQFFEQYF. The CDR3 DNA reads TGTGCCAGCAGCTCCGGACAGTTTTTCGAGCAGTACTTC.